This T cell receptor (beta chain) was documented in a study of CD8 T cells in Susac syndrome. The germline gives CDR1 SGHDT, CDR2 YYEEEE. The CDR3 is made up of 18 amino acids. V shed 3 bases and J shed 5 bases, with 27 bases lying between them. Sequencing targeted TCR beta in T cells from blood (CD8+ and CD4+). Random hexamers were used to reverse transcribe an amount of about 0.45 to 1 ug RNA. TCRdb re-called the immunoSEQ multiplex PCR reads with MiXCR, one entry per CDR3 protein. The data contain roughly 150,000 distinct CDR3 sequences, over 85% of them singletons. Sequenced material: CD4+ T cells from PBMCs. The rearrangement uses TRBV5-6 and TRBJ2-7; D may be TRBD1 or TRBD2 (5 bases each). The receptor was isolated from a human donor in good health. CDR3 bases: TGTGCCAGCAGCTCCCTTTGGCAGGGTGGCCTAGCTACGAACGAGCAGTACTTC. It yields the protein CASSSLWQGGLATNEQYF.